Below are 16 T cell receptor beta chains sequenced from a single sample in a study of blood T cells in healthy people across ages. The authors ran a second PCR of roughly 6 to 12 cycles using a sample-barcoded 5' primer and a J-beta primer mix. TCRdb used MiXCR to reprocess the 5' RACE reads, holding one entry per CDR3 protein. Found here are about 1.8 million distinct CDR3 sequences, 49% of them singletons; the top ten hold 2.1%. The sample was blood. The receptors were sampled from a woman in her forties in good health.

This clonotype was counted a single time. CDR3 sequence reads: CASRESNEKLFF. In DNA form, the CDR3 reads TGCGCCAGCAGGGAGAGCAATGAAAAACTGTTTTTT. V is TRBV5-1 and J is TRBJ1-4; D not certain. V was shortened by 5 bases and J by 5 bases, with 7 bases between the two germline ends. Per germline, CDR1 SGHRS and CDR2 YFSETQ. This CDR3 is 12 amino acids long.

The V call is TRBV7-3, the J call TRBJ2-1; D may be TRBD1 or TRBD2 (6 bases each). Trimming took off 5 bases at V and 1 base at J, with 12 bases between the two ends. CDR3 length: 15 amino acids. Germline loops: CDR1 SGHTA, CDR2 FQGTGA. The CDR3 bases are TGTGCCAGCAGCGAGAGGGGGGCTTCCTACAATGAGCAGTTCTTC. Encoded protein: CASSERGASYNEQFF.

The chain recombines TRBV5-1 with TRBJ2-7; TRBD2 matches 7 bases. The CDR3 length is 15 residues. Trimming took 0 bases from V and 0 from J; bases not matched to a gene: 3. Germline V gene sequence: CDR1 SGHRS, CDR2 YFSETQ. CDR3 region: CASSLVLAASYEQYF. The CDR3 coding sequence is TGCGCCAGCAGCTTGGTGCTAGCGGCCTCCTACGAGCAGTACTTC.

This clonotype has more than one count but fewer than ten. The DNA for the CDR3 is TGTGCCAGCAGCTTGATAACAGGGAGCACAGATACGCAGTATTTT. It specifies CASSLITGSTDTQYF. The chain carries TRBV7-9 and TRBJ2-3; weak D call: TRBD1 (6 bases). V was clipped by 3 bases and J by 0 bases, with 10 bases between them. Germline-derived CDR1 and CDR2 are SEHNR and FQNEAQ (reference sequence). The CDR3 sequence is 15 residues long.

On this clonotype itself: A junction boundary mismatches the germline segment, possibly from a read error. The rearrangement links TRBV18 to TRBJ2-1; TRBD1 matches 9 bases. CDR1 KGHSH and CDR2 LQKENI come from the germline V gene. The CDR3 covers 15 residues. The CDR3 spells CASSQDRGSYNGQFF. CDR3 nucleotide sequence: TGTGCCAGCTCACAGGACAGGGGATCCTACAATGGGCAGTTCTTC.

The V call is TRBV6-5, the J call TRBJ2-1; TRBD2 agrees at 10 bases. The DNA matches TRBJ2-7 better at its end, which makes the J call doubtful. CDR3 size: 21 residues. Germline loops: CDR1 MNHEY, CDR2 SVGAGI. The CDR3 bases are TGTGCCAGCAGTTACCCCGCGACCATAGCGGGGGGACGACGATCCTACAATGAGCAGTACTTC. Translated, it gives CASSYPATIAGGRRSYNEQYF.

This clonotype was recorded a few times. This chain links TRBV4-2 with TRBJ2-2; D remains ambiguous. The CDR3 totals 12 residues. Germline assignment: CDR1 LGHNA and CDR2 YNFKEQ. Trimming cost V 3 bases and J 4 bases, with 3 bases left between them. This CDR3 reads CASSHPTGELFF. The CDR3 nucleotides read TGTGCCAGCAGCCATCCCACCGGGGAGCTGTTTTTT.

This chain joins TRBV4-3 and TRBJ2-3; 11 bases are a match to TRBD2. Germline V gene sequence: CDR1 LGHNA, CDR2 YSLEER. V shed 3 bases and J 2 bases; nucleotides not matched to a gene: 4. This CDR3 region has 16 residues. CDR3 sequence (DNA): TGCGCCAGCAGCCAGTCGACTAGCGGGGCCACAGATACGCAGTATTTT. Translated, it gives CASSQSTSGATDTQYF.

About this clonotype itself: Germline and junction disagree at one end, which may indicate a read error. The chain joins TRBV7-3 to TRBJ2-1; no reliable D call. Germline V lookup: CDR1 SGHTA, CDR2 FQGTGA. The CDR3 sequence is 15 residues long. CDR3 loop: CVSSTNHLIDNEQFF. The CDR3, as DNA: TGTGTCAGCAGCACAAACCATTTGATAGACAATGAGCAGTTCTTC.

The chain uses TRBV20-1 and TRBJ2-7, with D possibly matching TRBD1 (6 bases). Trimming took 7 bases from V and 0 from J, leaving 16 bases between them. From germline, CDR1 is DFQATT and CDR2 SNEGSKA (reference sequence). This CDR3 comprises 14 residues. The CDR3 DNA sequence: TGCAGTGTCTCACAGGGTAAAGACTCCTACGAGCAGTACTTC. This translates into CSVSQGKDSYEQYF.

This clonotype was detected once. The rearrangement uses TRBV5-1 and TRBJ1-2; a possible D gene is TRBD1 (5 bases). Germline-derived CDR1 and CDR2 are SGHRS and YFSETQ. Trimming left V 0 bases short and J 0 bases short, with 15 bases between. The CDR3 is 17 amino acids. The CDR3 loop is CASSLASGGAANYGYTF. The CDR3 coding sequence is TGCGCCAGCAGCTTGGCCAGTGGCGGGGCCGCTAACTATGGCTACACCTTC.

V usage is TRBV6-2 or TRBV6-3 and J usage is TRBJ2-1; no reliable D call. Deletions cut 6 bases from V and 12 bases from J, with 12 bases between. The CDR3 is made up of 11 amino acids. The germline V gene has CDR1 MNHEY and CDR2 SVGEGT. CDR3 sequence: CASSSDVSQFF. The CDR3 DNA reads as TGTGCCAGCAGCTCGGACGTTTCGCAGTTCTTC.

This clonotype was found a few times. The chain couples TRBV28 to TRBJ2-5; possible D gene TRBD1, 6 bases. CDR3 length equals 17 residues. Germline lookup yields CDR1 MDHEN and CDR2 SYDVKM. The germline V and J ends were trimmed by 5 bases and 2 bases, with 21 bases remaining between them. The DNA for the CDR3 is TGTGCCAGCAGTCTCACCAGACAGGCCGGTAGGCAAGAGACCCAGTACTTC. Protein product: CASSLTRQAGRQETQYF.

J is TRBJ2-1 and V is TRBV15; D is tentatively TRBD1 or TRBD2 (6 bases each). Germline assignment: CDR1 LNHNV and CDR2 YYDKDF (reference sequence). The CDR3 is 13 amino acids. With 2 bases removed from V and 8 bases from J, the gap between germline ends came to 10 bases. CDR3 nucleotides: TGTGCCACCAGCAGATGGAGGGGGGATGAGCAGTTCTTC. The encoded protein is CATSRWRGDEQFF.

This clonotype was recorded a few times. This chain connects TRBV11-2 to TRBJ2-1, with TRBD2 identical over 11 bases. J gave up 5 bases and V 1 base, and 4 bases lay outside the gene matches. The CDR3 runs to 16 residues. Germline values: CDR1 SGHAT, CDR2 FQNNGV. This CDR3 reads CASSLGGLAGHNEQFF. CDR3 sequence (DNA): TGTGCCAGCAGCTTAGGTGGACTAGCGGGCCACAATGAGCAGTTCTTC.

This chain uses TRBV9 with TRBJ2-5; 11 nucleotides match TRBD2. This CDR3 region has 16 residues. With V trimmed by 3 bases and J by 11 bases, 15 bases remained unmatched. Germline values: CDR1 SGDLS, CDR2 YYNGEE. The CDR3 loop is CASSALLAGAYNEQYF. The CDR3 DNA reads TGTGCCAGCAGCGCCCTACTAGCGGGAGCTTACAATGAGCAGTACTTC.